This entry features one T cell receptor (beta chain) sequence. Only in-frame clones appear in the TCRdb table, and some are missing; sequencing was by immunoSEQ multiplex PCR. The data show over 15,000 clones, 70% to 90% seen once. The data are from a study of blood T cell repertoires in COVID-19. The overall study: There were acute and convalescent COVID-19 samples, and they came from the United States, Italy and Spain. PBMCs, B-cell-depleted T cells, or T cells provided the cDNA or gDNA that made up the material.

V was clipped by 4 bases and J by 5 bases; unmatched bases: 3. The germline gives CDR1 SGHKS, CDR2 YYEKEE (reference sequence). CDR3 length equals 15 residues. The material sequenced was peripheral blood. The TCR was taken from a human donor in a cohort sampled during active COVID-19. V usage is TRBV5-5 and J usage is TRBJ2-5; 15 bases map to TRBD2. Written as DNA, the CDR3 is TGTGCCAGCAGCCCCGGACTAGCGGGGGGGGAGACCCAGTACTTC. Protein product: CASSPGLAGGETQYF. The complete variable domain, with remaining parts taken from reference TRBV5-5 and TRBJ2-5, reads DAGVTQSPTHLIKTRGQQVTLRCSPISGHKSVSWYQQVLGQGPQFIFQYYEKEERGRGNFPDRFSARQFPNYSSELNVNALLLGDSALYLCASSPGLAGGETQYFGPGTRLLVL.